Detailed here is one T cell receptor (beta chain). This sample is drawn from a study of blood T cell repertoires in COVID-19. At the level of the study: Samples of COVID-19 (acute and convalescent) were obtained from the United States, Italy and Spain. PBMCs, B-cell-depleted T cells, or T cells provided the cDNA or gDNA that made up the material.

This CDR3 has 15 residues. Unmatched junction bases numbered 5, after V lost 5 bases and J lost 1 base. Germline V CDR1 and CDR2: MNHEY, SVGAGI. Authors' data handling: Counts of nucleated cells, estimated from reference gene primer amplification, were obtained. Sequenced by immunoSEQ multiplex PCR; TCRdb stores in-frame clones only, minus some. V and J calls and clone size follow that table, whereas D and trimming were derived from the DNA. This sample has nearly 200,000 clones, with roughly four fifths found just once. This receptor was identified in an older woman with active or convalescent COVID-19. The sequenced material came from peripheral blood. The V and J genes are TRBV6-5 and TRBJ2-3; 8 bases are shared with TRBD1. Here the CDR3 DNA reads TGTGCCAGCAGTAAACAGGGGGGTGGCACAGATACGCAGTATTTT. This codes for CASSKQGGGTDTQYF.